This T cell receptor beta chain was captured by sequencing in a study of blood T cell repertoires in COVID-19. Individuals aged about 18 to 90 years were recruited from 24 US areas. The study assigned cohorts using participant-reported clinical history. Profiling relied on immunoSEQ multiplex PCR, and the TCRdb table lists in-frame clones only, not all of them. This table holds about 240,000 clones, approximately 86% found once. This clone came up once. The CDR3 has 15 amino acids. V shed 1 base and J 5 bases; nucleotides not matched to a gene: 4. In germline, CDR1 is SGHNT, CDR2 YYREEE (reference sequence).

The TCR sequence derives from a woman aged 35 to 49 with acute COVID-19. Material for sequencing was PBMCs or T cells enriched from blood (not recorded which). The gene calls are TRBV5-4 and TRBJ2-5, with 11 bases aligning to TRBD2. This CDR3 reads CASSLSSGRFETQYF. DNA of the CDR3: TGTGCCAGCAGCTTGTCTAGCGGGAGGTTCGAGACCCAGTACTTC.